These 2 T cell receptor beta chains were sequenced from one sample in a study of cytomegalovirus exposure and HLA in healthy donors. In the PCR, 60 Vbeta and 13 Jbeta primers were used. Here immunoSEQ multiplex PCR was the method, and the copy in TCRdb shows in-frame clones only, minus some. This table holds approximately 240,000 clones, around 88% found once. The material sequenced was PBMCs. The source is a woman aged 18-29 years in good health and CMV-seronegative.

The chain joins TRBV19 to TRBJ2-6, with D perhaps TRBD2 (6 bases). This CDR3 region has 16 residues. V was cut by 5 bases and J by 2 bases, with 13 bases left in between. Per the germline V gene, CDR1 is LNHDA and CDR2 is SQIVND (reference sequence). Written as DNA, the CDR3 is TGTGCCAGTAGTTCCCCCCCGGGGGCTGGGGCCAACGTCCTGACTTTC. Residues: CASSSPPGAGANVLTF.

The rearrangement joins TRBV27 to TRBJ2-7; D is unclear. The CDR3 is 11 amino acids. The V gene's germline CDR1 is MNHEY and CDR2 SMNVEV (reference sequence). The V and J ends lost 5 bases and 2 bases respectively, with 4 bases between them. The CDR3 spells CASSTTYEQYF. For the CDR3, the DNA is TGTGCCAGCAGTACAACCTACGAGCAGTACTTC.